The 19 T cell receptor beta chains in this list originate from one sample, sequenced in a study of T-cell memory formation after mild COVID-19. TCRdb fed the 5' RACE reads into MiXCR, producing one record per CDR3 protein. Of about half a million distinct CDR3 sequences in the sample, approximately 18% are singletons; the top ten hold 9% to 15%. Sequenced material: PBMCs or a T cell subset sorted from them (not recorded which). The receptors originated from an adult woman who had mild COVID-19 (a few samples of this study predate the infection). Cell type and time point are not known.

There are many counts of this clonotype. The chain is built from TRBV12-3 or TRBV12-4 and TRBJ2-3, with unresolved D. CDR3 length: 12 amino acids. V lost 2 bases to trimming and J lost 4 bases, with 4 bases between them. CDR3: CASSLYSDTQYF. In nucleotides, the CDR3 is TGTGCCAGCAGTTTATACTCAGATACGCAGTATTTT.

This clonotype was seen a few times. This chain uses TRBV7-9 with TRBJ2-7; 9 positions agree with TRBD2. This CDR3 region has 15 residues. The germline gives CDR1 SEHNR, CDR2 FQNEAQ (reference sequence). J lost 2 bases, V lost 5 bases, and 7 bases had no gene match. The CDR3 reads CASSHPSSGAYEQYF. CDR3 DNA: TGTGCCAGCAGCCACCCATCTAGCGGGGCCTACGAGCAGTACTTC.

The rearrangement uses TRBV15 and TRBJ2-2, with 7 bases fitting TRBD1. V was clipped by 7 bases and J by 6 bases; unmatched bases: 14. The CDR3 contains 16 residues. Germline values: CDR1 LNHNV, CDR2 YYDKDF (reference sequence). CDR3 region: CATTIGAQGMAGELFF. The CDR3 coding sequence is TGTGCCACCACCATTGGGGCACAGGGGATGGCCGGGGAGCTGTTTTTT.

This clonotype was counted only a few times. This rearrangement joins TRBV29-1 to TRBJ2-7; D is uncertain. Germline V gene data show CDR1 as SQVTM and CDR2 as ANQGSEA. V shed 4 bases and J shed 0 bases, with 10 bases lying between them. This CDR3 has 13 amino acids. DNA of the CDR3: TGCAGCGTTGTTGTCAACCTCTCCTACGAGCAGTACTTC. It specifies CSVVVNLSYEQYF.

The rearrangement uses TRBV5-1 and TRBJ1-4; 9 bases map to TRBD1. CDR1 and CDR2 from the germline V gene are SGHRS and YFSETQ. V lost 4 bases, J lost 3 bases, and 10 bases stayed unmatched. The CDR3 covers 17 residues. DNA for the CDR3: TGCGCCAGCAGCAAGGACAGGGGAGGTGGCGCTAATGAAAAACTGTTTTTT. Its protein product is CASSKDRGGGANEKLFF.

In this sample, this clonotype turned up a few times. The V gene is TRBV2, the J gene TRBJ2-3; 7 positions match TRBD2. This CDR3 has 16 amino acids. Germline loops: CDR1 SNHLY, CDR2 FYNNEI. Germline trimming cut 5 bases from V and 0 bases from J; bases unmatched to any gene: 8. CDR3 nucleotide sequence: TGTGCCAGCAGTCCCGTGGGAGGGATCAGCACAGATACGCAGTATTTT. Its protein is CASSPVGGISTDTQYF.

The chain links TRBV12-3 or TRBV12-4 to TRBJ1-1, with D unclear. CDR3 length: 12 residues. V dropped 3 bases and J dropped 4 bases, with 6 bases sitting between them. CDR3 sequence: CASSLMGTEAFF. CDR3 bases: TGTGCCAGCAGTTTGATGGGCACTGAAGCTTTCTTT.

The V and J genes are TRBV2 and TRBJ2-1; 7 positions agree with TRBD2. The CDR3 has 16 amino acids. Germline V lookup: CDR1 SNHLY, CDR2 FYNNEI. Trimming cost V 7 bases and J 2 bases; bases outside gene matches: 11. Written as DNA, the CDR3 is TGTGCCAGCACCCCCCTAAAGGGACTAACCTACAATGAGCAGTTCTTC. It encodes CASTPLKGLTYNEQFF.

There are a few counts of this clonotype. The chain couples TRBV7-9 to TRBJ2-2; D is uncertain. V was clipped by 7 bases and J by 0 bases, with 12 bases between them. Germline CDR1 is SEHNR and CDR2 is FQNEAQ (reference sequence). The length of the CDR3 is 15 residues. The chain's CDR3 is CASNPSAANTGELFF. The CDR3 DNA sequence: TGTGCCAGCAACCCATCGGCAGCGAACACCGGGGAGCTGTTTTTT.

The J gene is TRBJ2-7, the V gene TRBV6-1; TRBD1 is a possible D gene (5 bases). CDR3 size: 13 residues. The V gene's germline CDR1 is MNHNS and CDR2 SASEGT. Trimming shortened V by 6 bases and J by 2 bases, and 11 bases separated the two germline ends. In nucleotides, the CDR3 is TGTGCCAGCAGGCAGGACACCCCCTACGAGCAGTACTTC. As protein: CASRQDTPYEQYF.

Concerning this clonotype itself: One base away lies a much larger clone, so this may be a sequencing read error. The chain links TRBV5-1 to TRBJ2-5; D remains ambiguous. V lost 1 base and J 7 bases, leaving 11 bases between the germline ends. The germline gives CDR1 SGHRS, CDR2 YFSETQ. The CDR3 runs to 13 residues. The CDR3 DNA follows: TGCGCCAGCAGCTTGAATCCAACGGGGACCCAGTACTTC. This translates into CASSLNPTGTQYF. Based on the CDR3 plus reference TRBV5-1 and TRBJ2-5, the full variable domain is KAGVTQTPRYLIKTRGQQVTLSCSPISGHRSVSWYQQTPGQGLQFLFEYFSETQRNKGNFPGRFSGRQFSNSRSEMNVSTLELGDSALYLCASSLNPTGTQYFGPGTRLLVL.

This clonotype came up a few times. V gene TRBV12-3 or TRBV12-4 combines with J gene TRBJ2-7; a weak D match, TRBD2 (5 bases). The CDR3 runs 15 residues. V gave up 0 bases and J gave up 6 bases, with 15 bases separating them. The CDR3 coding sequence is TGTGCCAGCAGTTTAGCGCCCAGCGGAGGAAGCGAGCAGTACTTC. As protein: CASSLAPSGGSEQYF.

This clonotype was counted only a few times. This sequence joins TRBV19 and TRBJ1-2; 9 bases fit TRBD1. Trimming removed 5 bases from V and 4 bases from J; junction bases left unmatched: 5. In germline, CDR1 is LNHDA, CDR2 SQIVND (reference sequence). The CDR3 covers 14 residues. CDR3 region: CASSPGTGTYGYTF. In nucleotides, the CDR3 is TGTGCCAGTAGTCCCGGGACAGGGACCTATGGCTACACCTTC.

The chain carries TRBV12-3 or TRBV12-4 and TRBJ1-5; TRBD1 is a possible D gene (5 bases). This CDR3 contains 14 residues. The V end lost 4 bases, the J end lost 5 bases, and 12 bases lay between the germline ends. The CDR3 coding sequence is TGTGCCAGCAGTTCGGGGGTTAGGTATCAGCCCCAGCATTTT. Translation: CASSSGVRYQPQHF.

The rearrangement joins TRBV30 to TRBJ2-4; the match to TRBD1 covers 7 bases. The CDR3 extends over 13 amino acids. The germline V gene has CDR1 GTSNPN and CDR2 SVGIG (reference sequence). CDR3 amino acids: CAGKDRAKNIQYF. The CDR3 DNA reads TGTGCTGGAAAGGACAGGGCCAAAAACATTCAGTACTTC. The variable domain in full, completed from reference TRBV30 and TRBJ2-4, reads SQTIHQWPATLVQPVGSPLSLECTVEGTSNPNLYWYRQAAGRGLQLLFYSVGIGQISSEVPQNLSASRPQDRQFILSSKKLLLSDSGFYLCAGKDRAKNIQYFGAGTRLSVL.

The CDR3 here is CASSLAHGGVSTDTQYF. CDR3 bases: TGTGCCAGCAGCTTAGCGCACGGCGGGGTTAGCACAGATACGCAGTATTTT. J is TRBJ2-3 and V is TRBV7-6; possibly TRBD2 for D (6 bases). This CDR3 contains 17 residues. The V gene lost 0 bases and the J gene lost 0 bases, with 13 bases spanning the gap. Germline-derived CDR1 and CDR2 are SGHVS and FNYEAQ.

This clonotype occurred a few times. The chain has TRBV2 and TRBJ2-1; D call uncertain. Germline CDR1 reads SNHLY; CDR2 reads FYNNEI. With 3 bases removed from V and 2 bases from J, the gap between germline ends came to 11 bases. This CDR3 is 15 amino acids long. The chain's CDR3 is CASSDSSRTYNEQFF. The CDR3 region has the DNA TGTGCCAGCAGTGATTCCAGTCGGACCTACAATGAGCAGTTCTTC.

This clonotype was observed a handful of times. The CDR3 is CASSSWAAGENEQFF. CDR3 DNA sequence: TGTGCCAGCAGCTCCTGGGCGGCGGGAGAGAATGAGCAGTTCTTC. The V gene is TRBV4-2, the J gene TRBJ2-1; 7 nucleotides align to TRBD2. Germline V gene sequence: CDR1 LGHNA, CDR2 YNFKEQ. The CDR3 length is 15 residues. With 5 bases clipped from V and 7 bases from J, the junction kept 11 bases outside the gene matches.

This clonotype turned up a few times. This CDR3 reads CASSSPGQGYNEQFF. For the CDR3, the DNA is TGTGCCAGCAGCTCGCCGGGACAGGGTTACAATGAGCAGTTCTTC. The V gene is TRBV7-6, the J gene TRBJ2-1; 9 nucleotides match TRBD1. Germline CDR1 and CDR2: SGHVS and FNYEAQ. V dropped 4 bases and J dropped 4; count of bases not matched to a gene: 5. CDR3 length: 15 amino acids.